This entry describes one TCR beta chain. The source of the sample is a study of shared clonotypes between healthy human individuals. Trimming pared 1 base from V and 7 bases from J, leaving 10 bases between. The CDR3 loop spans 14 amino acids. Germline V gene sequence: CDR1 SEHNR, CDR2 FQNEAQ (reference sequence). Several immunoSEQ 96-well plates shared each subset's DNA, each plate a replicate. Assay used: immunoSEQ multiplex PCR; TCRdb lists only in-frame clones, some missing. Found here are approximately 470,000 clones, more than 75% of them singletons; the top ten hold around 13%. Sample: PBMCs. The chain recombines TRBV7-9 with TRBJ2-2, with unresolved D. This receptor was identified in a woman aged 40 to 50 in good health. Some clones in this sample may be carry-over from other donors' samples. CDR3 residues: CASSLVLGIGELFF. CDR3 sequence (DNA): TGTGCCAGCAGCTTAGTGCTGGGAATCGGGGAGCTGTTTTTT.